This is a list of T cell receptor beta chains from one sample in a study of T cell repertoires in cytomegalovirus infection. MiXCR, run by TCRdb on the reads, gives a single entry per CDR3 protein. Of about 460,000 distinct CDR3 sequences listed, around 11% are singletons. What was sequenced was PBMCs. These receptors were collected from a human donor in good health (CMV status not recorded). Some clones in this sample may be carry-over from other donors' samples. Each CDR3 is given with its conserved first and last residue. The D gene is left open where the match is weak. Size is stated for part of the rows, as once, few or many counts, or as a class when the clone is expanded.

v_call	d_call	j_call	clone_size	cdr3_nt	cdr3_aa
TRBV11-2	TRBD2	TRBJ2-1	few	TGTGCCAGCAGCATGACCGGGACTAGCGGGGGCTACAATGAGCAGTTCTTC	CASSMTGTSGGYNEQFF
TRBV28	TRBD1	TRBJ2-1	many	TGTGCCAGCAGTTTATTGGGGGACAGCGATTCCTACAATGAGCAGTTCTTC	CASSLLGDSDSYNEQFF
TRBV9	TRBD2	TRBJ2-3	few	TGTGCCAGCAGCGTAGTGGGGGGGAGTGATAGGGATACGCAGTATTTT	CASSVVGGSDRDTQYF
TRBV20-1	.	TRBJ1-1	.	TGCAGTGCCTGGCGAGGCACTGAAGCTTTCTTT	CSAWRGTEAFF
TRBV7-3	TRBD1	TRBJ2-1	many	TGTGCCAGCAGCTTATTTGGGGGCCCTGGACAGGGGGCATTGATGCATGAGCAGTTCTTC	CASSLFGGPGQGALMHEQFF
TRBV5-1	.	TRBJ2-4	few	TGCGCCAGCAGCGGGGGACTCTTCAATAGGGCCAAAAACATTCAGTACTTC	CASSGGLFNRAKNIQYF
TRBV20-1	.	TRBJ2-1	few	TGCAGTGCTAGCAGGGGGGGGGCGGATGAGCAGTTCTTC	CSASRGGADEQFF
TRBV5-6	.	TRBJ2-7	many	TGTGCCAGCAGCTTGTTGGCCACGGGGGTTACGGGCGAGCAGTACTTC	CASSLLATGVTGEQYF
TRBV20-1	TRBD1	TRBJ1-6	many	TGCAGTGCTAGAGGACAGGGGGCTTATTCACCCCTCCACTTT	CSARGQGAYSPLHF
TRBV5-5	TRBD2	TRBJ2-2	many	TGTGCCAGCAGCAGCCAAGCGGGAGGCACCGGGGAGCTGTTTTTT	CASSSQAGGTGELFF
TRBV20-1	.	TRBJ1-1	few	TGCAGTGGACGTGGGGGGCCGAACACTGAAGCTTTCTTT	CSGRGGPNTEAFF
TRBV5-1	.	TRBJ1-6	many	TGCGCCAGCAGATCTGACAGGCTGAATTCACCCCTCCACTTT	CASRSDRLNSPLHF
TRBV27	.	TRBJ1-6	many	TGTGCCAGCCAGGACAGTAGCTCCTATAATTCACCCCTCCACTTT	CASQDSSSYNSPLHF
TRBV24-1	TRBD2	TRBJ2-3	.	TGTGCCACCAGTGACCCACTAGGTTCCAGCGGGAGGTCCCCTGATACGCAGTATTTT	CATSDPLGSSGRSPDTQYF
TRBV11-2	.	TRBJ1-3	many	TGTGCCAGCAGCCCACAGCAGTCTGGAAACACCATATATTTT	CASSPQQSGNTIYF
TRBV20-1	.	TRBJ1-4	.	TGCAGTCCCGGGGGCTATAATGAAAAACTGTTTTTT	CSPGGYNEKLFF
TRBV20-1	TRBD2	TRBJ2-3	many	TGCAGTGGGGGGACTAGCTCTAGCACAGATACGCAGTATTTT	CSGGTSSSTDTQYF
TRBV4-2	TRBD1	TRBJ1-4	.	TGTGCCAGCAGCGAGGGGGCGTCTTGGGAGGAAAAACTGTTTTTT	CASSEGASWEEKLFF
TRBV2	.	TRBJ1-4	many	TGTGCCAGCAGTTGGGGGCGACGGGGTGAAAAACTGTTTTTT	CASSWGRRGEKLFF
TRBV2	.	TRBJ2-2	.	TGTGCCAGCAGTCGAGGAGGACTTGCCGGGGAGCTGTTTTTT	CASSRGGLAGELFF
TRBV7-2	.	TRBJ1-1	many	TGTGCCAGCAGCTCCCGGACGGCTACTGAAGCTTTCTTT	CASSSRTATEAFF
TRBV6-2/TRBV6-3	.	TRBJ2-7	.	TGTGCCAGCAGTTCGTCAGGGGTTCCCTACGAGCAGTACTTC	CASSSSGVPYEQYF
TRBV7-2	.	TRBJ1-4	many	TGTGCCAGCAGCTTAGACAGGTCAACTAATGAAAAACTGTTTTTT	CASSLDRSTNEKLFF
TRBV20-1	TRBD2	TRBJ2-3	many	TGCAGTGCTAGATTCGGCGGGGGGGCCATCCGCCGCGGTACGCAGTATTTT	CSARFGGGAIRRGTQYF
TRBV28	TRBD2	TRBJ2-7	.	TGTGCCAGCAGTTTTCCCCTTGGACTAGCGGGCAACTACGAGCAGTACTTC	CASSFPLGLAGNYEQYF
TRBV18	.	TRBJ1-1	.	TGTGCCAGCTCACCATACAGTGGGGTCACTGAAGCTTTCTTT	CASSPYSGVTEAFF
TRBV20-1	TRBD1	TRBJ2-7	few	TGCAGTGCCAGTTCGACAGGGTTCGACGAGCAGTACTTC	CSASSTGFDEQYF
TRBV28	.	TRBJ2-7	many	TGTGCCAGCAGTCCCAAGGGGCTTGGGTCCTACGAGCAGTACTTC	CASSPKGLGSYEQYF
TRBV20-1	TRBD2	TRBJ2-3	.	TGCAGTGGTACAGCGGGGGGGCAAGATACGCAGTATTTT	CSGTAGGQDTQYF
TRBV6-6	.	TRBJ1-4	.	TGTGCCAGCAAAAATGAAAAACTGTTTTTT	CASKNEKLFF
TRBV7-3	.	TRBJ1-6	few	TGTGCCAGCAGTCCCGGGGTAGGAAATTCACCCCTCCACTTT	CASSPGVGNSPLHF
TRBV29-1	.	TRBJ1-4	few	TGCAGCGTTGGTAGTAGATTCAGGGGAGAAGAAAAACTGTTTTTT	CSVGSRFRGEEKLFF
TRBV7-2	.	TRBJ1-2	many	TGTGCCAGTATCCCTAGTCCGGGGTCCTATGGCTACACCTTC	CASIPSPGSYGYTF
TRBV19	.	TRBJ1-1	.	TGTGCCAGTAGTAACCGGAGGATTCAAGCTTTCTTT	CASSNRRIQAFF
TRBV5-6	TRBD1	TRBJ2-7	many	TGTGCCAGCAGGTCATCACCGGGACAGGGGACTTACGAGCAGTACTTC	CASRSSPGQGTYEQYF
TRBV7-2	.	TRBJ2-5	many	TGTGCCAGCAGCTTAGGGGGTAGCGGAACCCAGTACTTC	CASSLGGSGTQYF
TRBV14	.	TRBJ1-1	many	TGTGCCAGCAGCCAGGGGACCTTTCGGGCCACTGAAGCTTTCTTT	CASSQGTFRATEAFF
TRBV9	TRBD2	TRBJ2-1	few	TGTGCCAGCAGCGTTTCGGGGGGGCCCCACAATGAGCAGTTCTTC	CASSVSGGPHNEQFF
TRBV13	.	TRBJ2-5	.	TGTGCCAGCAGCCTTCCCGGGAAGACCCAGTACTTC	CASSLPGKTQYF
TRBV28	.	TRBJ1-4	few	TGTGCCAGCAAAACATCAACTAATGAAAAACTGTTTTTT	CASKTSTNEKLFF
TRBV12-3/TRBV12-4	.	TRBJ2-2	many	TGTGCCAGCAGGGTGAGGGGGGACGGGGAGCTGTTTTTT	CASRVRGDGELFF
TRBV12-3/TRBV12-4	TRBD2	TRBJ2-3	many	TGTGCCAGCAGCCCTGGGACTAGCGGGGTTCAGGATACGCAGTATTTT	CASSPGTSGVQDTQYF
TRBV19	.	TRBJ1-2	few	TGTGCCGGACGTCGGGGGCCATCGGAAGGCTACACCTTC	CAGRRGPSEGYTF
TRBV6-5	.	TRBJ2-3	.	TGTGCCAGCACCCTCGGCAGGAGCACAGATACGCAGTATTTT	CASTLGRSTDTQYF
TRBV7-9	TRBD2	TRBJ2-5	many	TGTGCCAGCAGCCTACTAGCGGTCCAAGAGACCCAGTACTTC	CASSLLAVQETQYF
TRBV10-3	TRBD2	TRBJ2-5	many	TGTGCCATCAGTGAGTCGACTAGCAAAGAGACCCAGTACTTC	CAISESTSKETQYF
TRBV4-1	TRBD1	TRBJ2-5	many	TGCGCCAGCAGCCTTAGGACAGGGCGGGAAGAGACCCAGTACTTC	CASSLRTGREETQYF
TRBV20-1	TRBD1	TRBJ1-1	many	TGCAGTGCTAGACCCCCGACAGGGGCGAGGGGTGAAGCTTTCTTT	CSARPPTGARGEAFF
TRBV6-1	TRBD1	TRBJ2-7	many	TGTGCCAGCAGCGGGACAGGGAGCTCCTACGAGCAGTACTTC	CASSGTGSSYEQYF
TRBV28	TRBD2	TRBJ2-3	.	TGTGCCAGCAGTTTATGGGCTAGCGGGAGGACAGATACGCAGTATTTT	CASSLWASGRTDTQYF
TRBV7-2	.	TRBJ2-7	many	TGTGCCAGCAGCTTAAACGACGGAGCCTACGAGCAGTACTTC	CASSLNDGAYEQYF
TRBV2	.	TRBJ2-2	.	TGTGCCAGCAGAGTAGCCTTGGGCGGGGAGCTGTTTTTT	CASRVALGGELFF
TRBV20-1	TRBD1	TRBJ1-2	few	TGCAGTGCTACCGAGGGGGCAATTAACTATGGCTACACCTTC	CSATEGAINYGYTF
TRBV19	.	TRBJ1-2	many	TGTGCCAGTACTTCAGGGACCGCCTATGGCTACACCTTC	CASTSGTAYGYTF
TRBV7-9	TRBD1	TRBJ1-2	many	TGTGCCAGCAACGACGAAGGGGGCGACTATGGCTACACCTTC	CASNDEGGDYGYTF
TRBV7-3	.	TRBJ1-1	many	TGTGCCAGCAGCCTAAAACAGGGAACGGCAGCTTTCTTT	CASSLKQGTAAFF
TRBV20-1	TRBD1	TRBJ2-7	many	TGCAGTGCTAGAGTTGGACAGGGGAAGACCTACGAGCAGTACTTC	CSARVGQGKTYEQYF
TRBV20-1	TRBD1	TRBJ1-2	few	TGCAGTGCTAGAATAGTAACAGGGGAAAACTATGGCTACACCTTC	CSARIVTGENYGYTF
TRBV20-1	.	TRBJ1-4	.	TGCGGTGCCGCGGGGGCCGTCAATGAAAAACTGTTTTTT	CGAAGAVNEKLFF
TRBV5-4	.	TRBJ1-2	many	TGTGCCAGCAGCCCCAAATATCCGGGACGGAGCTATGGCTACACCTTC	CASSPKYPGRSYGYTF